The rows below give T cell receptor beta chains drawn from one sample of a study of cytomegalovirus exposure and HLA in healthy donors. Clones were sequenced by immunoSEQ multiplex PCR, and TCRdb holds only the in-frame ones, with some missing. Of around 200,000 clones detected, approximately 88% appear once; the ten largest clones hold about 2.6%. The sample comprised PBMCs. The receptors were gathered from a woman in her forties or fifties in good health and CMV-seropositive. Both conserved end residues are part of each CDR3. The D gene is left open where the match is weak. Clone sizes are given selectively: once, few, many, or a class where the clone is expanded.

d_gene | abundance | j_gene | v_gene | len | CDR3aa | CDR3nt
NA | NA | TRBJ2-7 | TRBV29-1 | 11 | CSVVQDYEQYF | TGCAGCGTCGTACAGGACTACGAGCAGTACTTC
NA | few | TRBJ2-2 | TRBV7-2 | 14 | CASSYQGFTGELFF | TGTGCCAGCAGCTACCAGGGGTTCACCGGGGAGCTGTTTTTT
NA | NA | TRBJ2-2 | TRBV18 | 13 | CASSPFLAGELFF | TGTGCCAGCTCACCTTTTCTTGCCGGGGAGCTGTTTTTT
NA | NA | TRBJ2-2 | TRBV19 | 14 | CASSIAAGTGELFF | TGTGCCAGTAGTATAGCCGCGGGGACCGGGGAGCTGTTTTTT
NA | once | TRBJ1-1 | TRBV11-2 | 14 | CASSLAGADTEAFF | TGTGCCAGCAGCTTAGCAGGGGCGGACACTGAAGCTTTCTTT
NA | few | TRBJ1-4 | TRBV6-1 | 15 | CASSGLSRGNEKLFF | TGTGCCAGCAGTGGGCTGTCCAGGGGTAATGAAAAACTGTTTTTT
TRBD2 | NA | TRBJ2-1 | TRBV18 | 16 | CASSPPGRGANNEQFF | TGTGCCAGCTCACCACCGGGGCGGGGGGCAAACAATGAGCAGTTCTTC
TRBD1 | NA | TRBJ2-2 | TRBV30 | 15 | CAWIGQGTGTGELFF | TGTGCCTGGATCGGACAGGGGACGGGTACCGGGGAGCTGTTTTTT
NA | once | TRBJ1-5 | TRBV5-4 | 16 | CASSLMGMEGNQPQHF | TGTGCCAGCAGCTTGATGGGGATGGAGGGCAATCAGCCCCAGCATTTT
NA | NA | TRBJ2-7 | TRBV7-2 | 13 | CASSLDPGYEQYF | TGTGCCAGCAGCTTAGACCCGGGCTACGAGCAGTACTTC
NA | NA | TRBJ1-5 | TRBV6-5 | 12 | CASRGQDQPQHF | TGTGCCAGCAGGGGGCAGGATCAGCCCCAGCATTTT
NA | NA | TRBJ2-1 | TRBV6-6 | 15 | CASRPGASSYNEQFF | TGTGCCAGCCGCCCTGGGGCGAGCTCCTACAATGAGCAGTTCTTC
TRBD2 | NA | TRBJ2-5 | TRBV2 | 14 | CATRGGGRLETQYF | TGTGCCACACGGGGCGGGGGGCGGCTGGAGACCCAGTACTTC
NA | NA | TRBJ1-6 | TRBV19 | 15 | CASSSWDTDNSPLHF | TGTGCCAGTAGTAGCTGGGACACCGATAATTCACCCCTCCACTTT
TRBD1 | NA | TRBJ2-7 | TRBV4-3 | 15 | CASSQAGTGGNKQYF | TGCGCCAGCAGCCAAGCAGGGACAGGGGGTAACAAGCAGTACTTC
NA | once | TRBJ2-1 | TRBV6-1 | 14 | CASRTVPPYNEQFF | TGTGCCAGCAGGACAGTTCCCCCCTACAATGAGCAGTTCTTC
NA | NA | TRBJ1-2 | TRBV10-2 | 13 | CASTDGGARGYTF | TGCGCCAGCACCGATGGGGGCGCCCGTGGCTACACCTTC
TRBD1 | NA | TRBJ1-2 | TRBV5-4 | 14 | CASSLGDRGNGYTF | TGTGCCAGCAGCCTAGGAGACAGGGGGAATGGCTACACCTTC
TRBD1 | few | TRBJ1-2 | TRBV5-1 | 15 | CASSLAVGQPPGYTF | TGCGCCAGCAGCTTGGCGGTGGGACAGCCACCGGGCTACACCTTC
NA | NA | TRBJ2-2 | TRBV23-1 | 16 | CASSPGSKANTGELFF | TGCGCCAGCAGCCCCGGGTCGAAAGCGAACACCGGGGAGCTGTTTTTT
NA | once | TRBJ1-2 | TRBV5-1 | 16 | CASSAITGLRNYGYTF | TGCGCCAGCAGCGCAATAACAGGGTTGAGAAACTATGGCTACACCTTC
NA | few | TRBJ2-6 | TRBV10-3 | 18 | CAISESRGPSSGANVLTF | TGTGCCATCAGTGAGTCGCGGGGTCCAAGCTCTGGGGCCAACGTCCTGACTTTC
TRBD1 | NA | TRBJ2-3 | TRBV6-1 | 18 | CASSEAKIDRGRWDTQYF | TGTGCCAGCAGTGAAGCGAAAATTGACAGGGGGCGTTGGGATACGCAGTATTTT
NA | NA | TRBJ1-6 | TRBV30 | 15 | CAWSRAAVNNSPLHF | TGTGCCTGGAGTCGTGCGGCAGTAAATAATTCACCCCTCCACTTT
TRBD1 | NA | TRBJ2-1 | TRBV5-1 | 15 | CASSSPGGSYNEQFF | TGCGCCAGTTCCAGTCCAGGGGGCTCCTACAATGAGCAGTTCTTC
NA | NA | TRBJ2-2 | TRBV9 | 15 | CASSVQVSNTGELFF | TGTGCCAGCAGCGTTCAGGTATCGAACACCGGGGAGCTGTTTTTT
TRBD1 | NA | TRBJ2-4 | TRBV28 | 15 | CASSTPPGQSNIQYF | TGTGCCAGCTCTACTCCTCCGGGACAGTCAAACATTCAGTACTTC
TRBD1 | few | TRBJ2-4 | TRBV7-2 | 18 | CASSLSIKGQGTKNIQYF | TGTGCCAGCAGCCTTTCGATTAAGGGACAGGGGACCAAAAACATTCAGTACTTC
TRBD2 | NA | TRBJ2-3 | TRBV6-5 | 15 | CASSMLAGGEDTQYF | TGTGCCAGCAGTATGTTAGCGGGGGGAGAAGATACGCAGTATTTT
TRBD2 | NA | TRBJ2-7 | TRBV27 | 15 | CASSPGLAGTYEQYF | TGTGCCAGCAGTCCCGGACTAGCGGGGACCTACGAGCAGTACTTC
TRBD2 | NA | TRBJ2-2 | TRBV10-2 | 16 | CASSLVHGGVAGELFF | TGCGCCAGCAGTCTGGTTCACGGGGGGGTAGCAGGGGAGTTGTTTTTT
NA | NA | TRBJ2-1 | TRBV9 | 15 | CASSVVGSSYNEQFF | TGTGCCAGCAGCGTAGTGGGGAGCTCCTACAATGAGCAGTTCTTC
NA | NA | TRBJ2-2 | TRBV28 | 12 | CASSLRTGELFF | TGTGCCAGCAGTCTCCGGACTGGGGAGCTGTTTTTT
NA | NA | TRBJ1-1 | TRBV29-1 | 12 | CSVAKGVAEAFF | TGCAGCGTGGCCAAGGGGGTCGCTGAAGCTTTCTTT
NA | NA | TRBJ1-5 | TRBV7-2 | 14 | CASSVNRVGQPQHF | TGTGCCAGCAGCGTCAACAGGGTTGGACAGCCCCAGCATTTT
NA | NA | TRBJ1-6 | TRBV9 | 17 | CASSLGTQGTRNSPLHF | TGTGCCAGCAGCTTAGGGACCCAGGGGACGCGGAATTCACCCCTCCACTTT
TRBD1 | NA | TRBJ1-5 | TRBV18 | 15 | CASSGTEDSNQPQHF | TGTGCCAGCTCAGGGACAGAGGATAGCAATCAGCCCCAGCATTTT
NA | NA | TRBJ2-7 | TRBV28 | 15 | CASTKSGKSAIGQYF | TGTGCCAGCACGAAATCCGGGAAGTCGGCGATCGGCCAGTACTTC
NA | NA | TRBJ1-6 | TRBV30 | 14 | CAWSLETENSPLHF | TGTGCCTGGAGTCTGGAGACAGAGAATTCACCCCTCCACTTT
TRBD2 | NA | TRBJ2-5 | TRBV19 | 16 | CASSIVYGGGQETQYF | TGTGCCAGTAGTATCGTCTATGGGGGGGGCCAAGAGACCCAGTACTTC
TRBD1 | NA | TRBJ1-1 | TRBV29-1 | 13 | CSVRTGGGTEAFF | TGCAGCGTTCGAACAGGGGGCGGGACTGAAGCTTTCTTT
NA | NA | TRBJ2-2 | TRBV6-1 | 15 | CASTFRGSGTGELFF | TGTGCCAGCACCTTTCGGGGGTCGGGTACCGGGGAGCTGTTTTTT
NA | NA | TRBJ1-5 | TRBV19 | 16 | CAVGRAGGLSNQPQHF | TGTGCCGTCGGAAGGGCCGGGGGACTTAGCAATCAGCCCCAGCATTTT
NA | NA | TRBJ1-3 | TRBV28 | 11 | CASRDTNTIYF | TGTGCCAGCCGGGACACAAACACCATATATTTT
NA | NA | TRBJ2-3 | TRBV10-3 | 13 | CAISESSSDTQYF | TGTGCCATCAGTGAGTCAAGCTCAGATACGCAGTATTTT
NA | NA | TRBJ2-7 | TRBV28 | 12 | CASTSKQGEQYF | TGTGCCAGCACCTCCAAACAGGGCGAGCAGTACTTC
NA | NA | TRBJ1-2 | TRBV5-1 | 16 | CASSLRVSRGDNGYTF | TGCGCCAGCAGCTTACGGGTGAGCAGGGGCGATAATGGCTACACCTTC
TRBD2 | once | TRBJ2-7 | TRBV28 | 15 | CASRQTSGVIYEQYF | TGTGCCAGCAGGCAAACTAGCGGGGTTATCTACGAGCAGTACTTC
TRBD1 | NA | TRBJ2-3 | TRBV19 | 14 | CASRDRGSTDTQYF | TGTGCCAGCCGGGACAGGGGTAGCACAGATACGCAGTATTTT